The 14 T cell receptor beta chains below all came from one sample that was sequenced in a study of cytomegalovirus exposure and HLA in healthy donors. Researchers ran the PCR with 60 Vbeta and 13 Jbeta primers. Some clones are missing from TCRdb's copy, which holds only in-frame ones; the method was immunoSEQ multiplex PCR. The data contain over 150,000 clones, just under 80% of them singletons. Sequencing was performed on PBMCs. The source of these receptors is a woman between 45 and 60 years old in good health and CMV-seropositive.

The chain recombines TRBV5-3 with TRBJ2-1; 8 nucleotides match TRBD1. TRBV5-3 is an ORF; its function is uncertain. The CDR3 totals 13 residues. Unmatched junction bases numbered 0, after V lost 3 bases and J lost 4 bases. CDR3 in DNA: TGTGCCAGAAGCTGGACAGGGTACAATGAGCAGTTCTTC. It translates to CARSWTGYNEQFF.

The V gene is TRBV27, the J gene TRBJ2-7; a weak D match, TRBD2 (6 bases). Germline loops: CDR1 MNHEY, CDR2 SMNVEV (reference sequence). Trimming cost V 5 bases and J 6 bases, with 17 bases left between them. The CDR3 covers 14 residues. The CDR3 region is CASSTWDSKVEQYF. The CDR3 coding sequence is TGTGCCAGCAGTACCTGGGACTCGAAGGTCGAGCAGTACTTC.

This clone turned up a few times. The gene calls are TRBV19 and TRBJ1-5; TRBD1 might be the D (5 bases). The length of the CDR3 is 15 residues. Germline assignment: CDR1 LNHDA and CDR2 SQIVND (reference sequence). Trimming cost V 7 bases and J 0 bases, with 13 bases left between them. CDR3 amino acids: CASNSYTGSNQPQHF. The CDR3 DNA is TGTGCCAGTAACTCATATACAGGTAGCAATCAGCCCCAGCATTTT.

As to this clone: The sample carries other DNA sequences with the same CDR3. The V and J genes are TRBV7-9 and TRBJ2-7; D may be TRBD2 (5 bases). The CDR3 has 13 amino acids. Germline CDR1 SEHNR, CDR2 FQNEAQ (reference sequence). With 4 bases removed from V and 1 base from J, the gap between germline ends came to 8 bases. CDR3 bases: TGTGCCAGCAGCTCGGGCGGGTCCTACGAGCAGTACTTC. This sequence encodes CASSSGGSYEQYF.

This clone was detected only once. V gene TRBV7-2 combines with J gene TRBJ2-7, with TRBD2 identical over 7 bases. The CDR3 runs to 15 residues. After removal of 1 base from V and 4 bases from J, the junction contained 7 bases not matched to a gene. Germline V lookup: CDR1 SGHTA, CDR2 FQGNSA. The CDR3 region is CASSLVAGAGYEQYF. CDR3 nucleotides: TGTGCCAGCAGCTTAGTGGCGGGAGCGGGATACGAGCAGTACTTC.

This sequence joins TRBV5-6 and TRBJ2-1; 9 bases fit TRBD2. The V segment lost 4 bases and the J segment 5 bases; nucleotides outside the gene matches: 10. The CDR3 spans 16 residues. CDR1 is SGHDT and CDR2 is YYEEEE in the germline V gene. The DNA of the CDR3 is TGTGCCAGCAGCCCCGTGGGCGGGGGGGCCGACAATGAGCAGTTCTTC. It yields the protein CASSPVGGGADNEQFF.

J is TRBJ1-2 and V is TRBV5-1; TRBD1 matches 7 bases. V lost 3 bases and J lost 4; bases outside the gene matches: 9. The CDR3 length is 15 residues. Per germline, CDR1 SGHRS and CDR2 YFSETQ. The CDR3 DNA is TGCGCCAGCAGCTCAGGGGACAGCTTACCCTATGGCTACACCTTC. Translation gives CASSSGDSLPYGYTF.

In nucleotides, the CDR3 is TGCGCCAGCAGCCAGACGGCGGGGACAGGAATGTCTGGGGCCAACGTCCTGACTTTC. This translates into CASSQTAGTGMSGANVLTF. The gene calls are TRBV4-1 and TRBJ2-6, with 8 bases aligning to TRBD1. In germline, CDR1 is MGHRA, CDR2 YSYEKL. J was trimmed by 1 base and V by 3 bases; bases with no gene match: 11. CDR3 length: 19 amino acids.

The CDR3 DNA reads TGTGCCAGCAGCTCAAGACTAGCGGGAGTGGCAGATACGCAGTATTTT. Protein product: CASSSRLAGVADTQYF. V is TRBV7-2 and J is TRBJ2-3; 12 nucleotides line up with TRBD2. J gave up 4 bases and V 4 bases, and 6 bases lay outside the gene matches. Germline CDR1 and CDR2: SGHTA and FQGNSA. The CDR3 length is 16 residues.

The V call is TRBV19, the J call TRBJ1-2; 7 bases align to TRBD1. Germline trimming cut 5 bases from V and 8 bases from J; bases unmatched to any gene: 14. Germline V lookup: CDR1 LNHDA, CDR2 SQIVND (reference sequence). This CDR3 has 15 amino acids. In DNA, the CDR3 is TGTGCCAGTAGTCTTACACAGGGGAGAGGTTTGGGCTACACCTTC. Translation gives CASSLTQGRGLGYTF.

This clone was detected a few times. The V call is TRBV7-6, the J call TRBJ2-1; 7 bases are shared with TRBD1. The CDR3 is made up of 15 amino acids. Germline CDR1 SGHVS, CDR2 FNYEAQ. V trimming: 1 base; J trimming: 0 bases; junction bases outside the gene matches: 0. The CDR3 DNA reads as TGTGCCAGCAGCTTAGGACAGGGCTCCTACAATGAGCAGTTCTTC. Translation: CASSLGQGSYNEQFF.

The rearrangement links TRBV19 to TRBJ2-2; tentatively, D is TRBD1 (6 bases). The CDR3 extends over 16 amino acids. V dropped 3 bases and J dropped 5 bases, with 16 bases sitting between them. Per germline, CDR1 LNHDA and CDR2 SQIVND (reference sequence). This chain's CDR3 is CASSMGDTWNTGELFF. The CDR3 nucleotides are TGTGCCAGTAGTATGGGGGACACATGGAATACCGGGGAGCTGTTTTTT.

The J gene is TRBJ1-1, the V gene TRBV2; TRBD1 might be the D (6 bases). Germline V gene sequence: CDR1 SNHLY, CDR2 FYNNEI. Trimming removed 6 bases from V and 2 bases from J, with 13 bases in between. The CDR3 spans 14 residues. The CDR3 region is CASRPGTSNTEAFF. CDR3 coding DNA: TGTGCCAGCAGACCCGGGACAAGCAACACTGAAGCTTTCTTT.

The chain joins TRBV2 to TRBJ2-7; 12 bases are shared with TRBD1. V lost 6 bases to trimming and J lost 4 bases; unmatched junction nucleotides: 10. This CDR3 comprises 16 residues. Germline V gene lookup returns CDR1 SNHLY and CDR2 FYNNEI. The CDR3 sequence: CASRAGTGGGMYEQYF. In DNA form, the CDR3 reads TGTGCCAGCAGAGCCGGGACAGGGGGCGGGATGTACGAGCAGTACTTC.